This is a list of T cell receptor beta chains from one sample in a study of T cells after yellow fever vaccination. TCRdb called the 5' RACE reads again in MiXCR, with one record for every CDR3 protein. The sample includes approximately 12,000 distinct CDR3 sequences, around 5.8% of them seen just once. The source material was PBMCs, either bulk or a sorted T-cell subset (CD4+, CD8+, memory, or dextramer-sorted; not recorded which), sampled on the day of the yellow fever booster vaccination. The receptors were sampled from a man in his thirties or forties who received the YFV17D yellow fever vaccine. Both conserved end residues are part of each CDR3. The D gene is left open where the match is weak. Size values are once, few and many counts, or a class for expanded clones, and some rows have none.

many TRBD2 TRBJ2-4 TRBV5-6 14 CASQLAGAKNIQYF TGTGCCAGCCAACTAGCGGGAGCCAAAAACATTCAGTACTTC
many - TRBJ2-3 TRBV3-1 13 CASSQVRQDTQYF TGTGCCAGCAGCCAAGTGAGGCAAGATACGCAGTATTTT
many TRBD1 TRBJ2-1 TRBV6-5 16 CASSSGQGISYNEQFF TGTGCCAGCAGTTCGGGACAGGGGATCTCCTACAATGAGCAGTTCTTC
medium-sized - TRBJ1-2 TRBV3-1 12 CASSRQDYGYTF TGTGCCAGCAGCCGACAGGACTATGGCTACACCTTC
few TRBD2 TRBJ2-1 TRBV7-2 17 CASSLAQPSGNYNEQFF TGTGCCAGCAGCTTAGCGCAGCCTAGCGGAAACTACAATGAGCAGTTCTTC
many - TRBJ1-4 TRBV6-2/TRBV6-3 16 CASSYSQGEANEKLFF TGTGCCAGCAGTTACTCGCAGGGAGAGGCTAATGAAAAACTGTTTTTT
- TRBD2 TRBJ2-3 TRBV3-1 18 CAFSAPGLAGGSTDTQYF TGTGCCTTCAGTGCTCCGGGACTAGCGGGAGGAAGCACAGATACGCAGTATTTT
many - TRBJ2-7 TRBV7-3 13 CASSLMGEGEQYF TGTGCCAGCAGCTTGATGGGAGAGGGCGAGCAGTACTTC
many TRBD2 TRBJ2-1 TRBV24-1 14 CATRASGGDNEQFF TGTGCCACCAGAGCAAGCGGGGGGGACAATGAGCAGTTCTTC
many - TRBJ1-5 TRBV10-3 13 CAIGPARDQPQHF TGTGCCATCGGACCAGCCCGCGATCAGCCCCAGCATTTT
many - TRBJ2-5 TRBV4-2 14 CASSQVTSQQTQYF TGTGCCAGCAGCCAAGTAACTAGCCAGCAGACCCAGTACTTC
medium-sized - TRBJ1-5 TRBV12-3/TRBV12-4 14 CASSSYWGPTPQHF TGTGCCAGCAGTTCTTACTGGGGCCCGACGCCCCAGCATTTT
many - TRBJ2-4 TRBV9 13 CASSAETMNIQYF TGTGCCAGCAGCGCGGAAACGATGAACATTCAGTACTTC
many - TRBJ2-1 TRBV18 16 CASSPPSRVVRNEQFF TGTGCCAGCTCACCACCGTCCAGGGTCGTTCGCAATGAGCAGTTCTTC
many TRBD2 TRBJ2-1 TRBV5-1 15 CASSLGAGGVNEQFF TGCGCCAGCAGCTTAGGAGCGGGAGGGGTCAATGAGCAGTTCTTC
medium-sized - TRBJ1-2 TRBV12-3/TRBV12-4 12 CASSLGAGSYTF TGTGCCAGCAGCCTGGGGGCAGGGAGCTACACCTTC
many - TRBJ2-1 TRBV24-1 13 CATSDPVYNEQFF TGTGCCACCAGTGATCCCGTCTACAATGAGCAGTTCTTC
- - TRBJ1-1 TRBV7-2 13 CASSLGGRSEAFF TGTGCCAGCAGCTTAGGGGGGAGGTCTGAAGCTTTCTTT
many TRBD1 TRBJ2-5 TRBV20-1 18 CSARAMSVRAGGEETQYF TGCAGTGCTAGAGCCATGTCTGTCCGGGCAGGGGGCGAGGAGACCCAGTACTTC
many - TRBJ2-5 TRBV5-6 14 CASSLPRPDGTQYF TGTGCCAGCAGCTTGCCCAGGCCCGATGGGACCCAGTACTTC
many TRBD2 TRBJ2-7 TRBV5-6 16 CASSARRLAGAYEQYF TGTGCCAGCAGCGCCCGGAGGCTAGCGGGGGCCTACGAGCAGTACTTC
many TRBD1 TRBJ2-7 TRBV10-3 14 CATEQGFSFYEQYF TGTGCCACAGAACAGGGGTTTTCCTTCTACGAGCAGTACTTC
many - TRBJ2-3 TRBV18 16 CASSGAPSRSTDTQYF TGTGCCAGCTCAGGAGCACCCTCCCGAAGCACAGATACGCAGTATTTT
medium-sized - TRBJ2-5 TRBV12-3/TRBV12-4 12 CASVGVGETQYF TGTGCCAGCGTGGGAGTCGGGGAGACCCAGTACTTC
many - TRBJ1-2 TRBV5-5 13 CASSFLGDSGYTF TGTGCCAGCAGCTTTTTAGGGGATTCCGGCTACACCTTC
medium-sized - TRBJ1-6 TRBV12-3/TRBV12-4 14 CASSPGAGNSPLHF TGTGCCAGCTCTCCGGGGGCAGGGAATTCACCCCTCCACTTT
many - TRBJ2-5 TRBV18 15 CASSPPAGPRGTQYF TGTGCCAGCTCACCGCCAGCGGGCCCAAGGGGGACCCAGTACTTC
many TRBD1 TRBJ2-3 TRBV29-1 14 CSVVGDRGTDTQYF TGCAGCGTTGTAGGGGACAGGGGCACAGATACGCAGTATTTT
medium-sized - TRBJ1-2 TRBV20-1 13 CSASVGAMYGYTF TGCAGTGCTAGTGTGGGGGCGATGTATGGCTACACCTTC
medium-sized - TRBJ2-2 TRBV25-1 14 CASSDRINTGELFF TGTGCCAGCTCTGACAGGATTAACACCGGGGAGCTGTTTTTT
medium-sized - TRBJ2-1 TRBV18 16 CASSPPTGSPYNEQFF TGTGCCAGCTCACCCCCGACCGGGAGCCCTTACAATGAGCAGTTCTTC
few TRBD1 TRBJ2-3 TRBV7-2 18 CASSLAPLDRLGRDTQYF TGTGCCAGCAGCTTAGCGCCCCTGGACAGGCTAGGTCGAGATACGCAGTATTTT
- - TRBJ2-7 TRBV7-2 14 CASSPGLLSYEQYF TGTGCCAGCAGCCCCGGACTGCTCTCCTACGAGCAGTACTTC
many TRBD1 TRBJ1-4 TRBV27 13 CASSPLGTGQMFF TGTGCCAGCAGTCCACTCGGGACAGGGCAAATGTTTTTT
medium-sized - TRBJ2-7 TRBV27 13 CASSFRSGDEQYF TGTGCCAGCAGTTTTAGAAGCGGCGACGAGCAGTACTTC
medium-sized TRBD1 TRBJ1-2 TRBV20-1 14 CSADNQGAEDGYTF TGCAGTGCTGATAATCAGGGGGCAGAGGATGGCTACACCTTC
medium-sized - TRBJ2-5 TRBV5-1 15 CASSLAGTNQETQYF TGCGCCAGCAGCTTGGCCGGGACGAACCAAGAGACCCAGTACTTC
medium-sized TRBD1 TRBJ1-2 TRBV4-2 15 CASSQGGQGYYGYTF TGTGCCAGCAGCCAAGGGGGACAGGGGTACTATGGCTACACCTTC
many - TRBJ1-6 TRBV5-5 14 CASSPPGGLSPLHF TGTGCCAGCAGCCCCCCGGGGGGCCTTTCACCCCTCCACTTT
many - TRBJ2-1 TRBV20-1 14 CSARRRESGNEQFF TGCAGTGCTAGACGTCGGGAGTCAGGGAATGAGCAGTTCTTC
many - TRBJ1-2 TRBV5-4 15 CASSSQQGRSGGYTF TGTGCCAGCAGCTCACAACAAGGGCGTTCGGGGGGCTACACCTTC
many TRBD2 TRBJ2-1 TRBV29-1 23 CSVTPPQSRLAGGTRFVLNEQFF TGCAGCGTTACCCCCCCGCAATCCCGCCTAGCGGGAGGTACAAGGTTTGTTCTCAATGAGCAGTTCTTC
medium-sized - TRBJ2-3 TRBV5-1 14 CASRPGTITDTQYF TGCGCCAGCAGACCAGGGACGATCACAGATACGCAGTATTTT
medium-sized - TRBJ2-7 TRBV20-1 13 CSADSGTLYEQYF TGCAGTGCTGACTCCGGGACCCTCTACGAGCAGTACTTC
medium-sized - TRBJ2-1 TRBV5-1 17 CASSLTGGKSSYNEQFF TGCGCCAGCAGCTTGACGGGCGGAAAGAGCTCCTACAATGAGCAGTTCTTC
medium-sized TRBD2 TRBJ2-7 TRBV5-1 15 CASSMASGPTYEQYF TGCGCCAGCAGCATGGCTAGCGGTCCCACCTACGAGCAGTACTTC
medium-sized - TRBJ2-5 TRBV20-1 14 CSAPRGGPQETQYF TGCAGTGCTCCGAGGGGGGGCCCCCAAGAGACCCAGTACTTC
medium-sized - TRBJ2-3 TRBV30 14 CAWSRTASTDTQYF TGTGCCTGGAGTCGGACTGCTAGCACAGATACGCAGTATTTT
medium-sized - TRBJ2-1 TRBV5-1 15 CASSLARGFTDEQFF TGCGCCAGCAGCTTGGCCCGGGGCTTTACGGATGAGCAGTTCTTC
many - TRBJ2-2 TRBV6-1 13 CASRESSTGELFF TGTGCCAGCCGCGAAAGTAGCACCGGGGAGCTGTTTTTT
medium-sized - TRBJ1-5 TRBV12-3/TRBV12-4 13 CASRLAAGQPQHF TGTGCCAGCAGACTGGCGGCGGGTCAGCCCCAGCATTTT